These T cell receptor beta chains were read from a single sample in a study of T-cell reconstitution after alpha-beta-depleted transplantation in children. TCRdb re-analysed the PCR reads in MiXCR, keeping a single row per CDR3 protein. The sample shows about 830,000 distinct CDR3 sequences, roughly 15% of them seen only once. The source was PBMCs, mostly from graft donor cells, collected 360 days after TCRalphabeta/CD19-depleted stem cell transplant. These receptors all come from a male patient younger than 18 who had a stem cell transplant for acute lymphoblastic leukemia, so the T cells may come from the graft donor. Both conserved end residues are part of each CDR3. D genes are given only for firm matches. Clone size is given for some rows only: seen once, a few or many times, or a class if the clone is expanded.

cdr3_nt	cdr3_aa	j_call	v_call	clone_size	d_call
TGTGCCAGCACCCTACCCCGGACAGGGGCGGCCAACGTCCTGACTTTC	CASTLPRTGAANVLTF	TRBJ2-6	TRBV5-8	NA	TRBD1
TGTGCCAGCAGCTTAGGGGACCTCCTATCCTACGAGCAGTACTTC	CASSLGDLLSYEQYF	TRBJ2-7	TRBV7-9	NA	NA
TGTGCCAGCAGAGTTCGTAGCGGGACTCGGGTCGGGGAGCTGTTTTTT	CASRVRSGTRVGELFF	TRBJ2-2	TRBV2	few	TRBD2
TGTGCCAGCAGAGGACAGCCGGGTATCTGGAATCAGCCCCAGCATTTT	CASRGQPGIWNQPQHF	TRBJ1-5	TRBV12-3/TRBV12-4	few	NA
TGCGCCAGCAGCTCCTCCGGACTGAGGAACACTGAAGCTTTCTTT	CASSSSGLRNTEAFF	TRBJ1-1	TRBV5-1	few	NA
TGCGCCAGCAGCCCCCTGTGGGGTGGATGGCAGCCCCAGCATTTT	CASSPLWGGWQPQHF	TRBJ1-5	TRBV4-1	many	NA
TGTGCCAGCAGCTTGGTCACTACCGCCACCGGGGAGCTGTTTTTT	CASSLVTTATGELFF	TRBJ2-2	TRBV5-6	many	NA
TGTGCCAGCAGATCCCCGGGAGTGCGAGCAGATACGCAGTATTTT	CASRSPGVRADTQYF	TRBJ2-3	TRBV7-8	few	NA
TGCAGTGCCCTCGAAAGGGGGCGGGCTAATACGGAAAAACTGTTTTTT	CSALERGRANTEKLFF	TRBJ1-4	TRBV20-1	NA	TRBD1
TGTGCCAGCAGTTTACGAGCGTCCGGCTACAATGAGCAGTTCTTC	CASSLRASGYNEQFF	TRBJ2-1	TRBV12-3/TRBV12-4	NA	NA
TGCAGCGTCACCATCCTTTCCACCGGGGAGCTGTTTTTT	CSVTILSTGELFF	TRBJ2-2	TRBV29-1	many	NA
TGTGCCAGCAGTGTCAGGGGGAGCAATCAGCCCCAGCATTTT	CASSVRGSNQPQHF	TRBJ1-5	TRBV12-3/TRBV12-4	few	TRBD1
TGCAGCGTTAGGACAACCGGGGAGCTGTTTTTT	CSVRTTGELFF	TRBJ2-2	TRBV29-1	NA	NA
TGTGCCAGCAGCCTAACACCCGGGATGGCCAAAAACATTCAGTACTTC	CASSLTPGMAKNIQYF	TRBJ2-4	TRBV11-2	few	NA
TGTGCCAGCAGCACCCTGGACAGCCCTGCGGAGACCCAGTACTTC	CASSTLDSPAETQYF	TRBJ2-5	TRBV12-3/TRBV12-4	NA	NA
TGCGCCAGCAGCCCAAGCGGTACGGGAGTTAGCAATGAGCAGTTCTTC	CASSPSGTGVSNEQFF	TRBJ2-1	TRBV10-1	NA	NA
TGTGCCAGCAGAACGGGACTAGCGGGAGGGTTGCATCAAGAGACCCAGTACTTC	CASRTGLAGGLHQETQYF	TRBJ2-5	TRBV11-1	NA	TRBD2
TGTGCCAGCAGCTTAGATCCCGTTAGGACTGAAGCTTTCTTT	CASSLDPVRTEAFF	TRBJ1-1	TRBV11-2	NA	NA
TGCGCCAGCAGCTTGTTCCCAGAACAGGGGAACCTCCACAATGAGCAGTTCTTC	CASSLFPEQGNLHNEQFF	TRBJ2-1	TRBV5-1	NA	TRBD1
TGTGCCAGCAGTTGGGTGAGAGGGGGCAGAACTAATGAAAAACTGTTTTTT	CASSWVRGGRTNEKLFF	TRBJ1-4	TRBV6-5	many	TRBD1
TGTGCCAGCGGGAAGCCCCCCGGGGAGCTGTTTTTT	CASGKPPGELFF	TRBJ2-2	TRBV2	NA	NA
TGCGCCAGCAGCGCAAGGAGGAGAGACAATGAGCAGTTCTTC	CASSARRRDNEQFF	TRBJ2-1	TRBV5-1	NA	NA
TGTGCCAGCACCCTGGGGGGGGGTCGGATTAGCAATGAGCAGTTCTTC	CASTLGGGRISNEQFF	TRBJ2-1	TRBV7-9	NA	TRBD2